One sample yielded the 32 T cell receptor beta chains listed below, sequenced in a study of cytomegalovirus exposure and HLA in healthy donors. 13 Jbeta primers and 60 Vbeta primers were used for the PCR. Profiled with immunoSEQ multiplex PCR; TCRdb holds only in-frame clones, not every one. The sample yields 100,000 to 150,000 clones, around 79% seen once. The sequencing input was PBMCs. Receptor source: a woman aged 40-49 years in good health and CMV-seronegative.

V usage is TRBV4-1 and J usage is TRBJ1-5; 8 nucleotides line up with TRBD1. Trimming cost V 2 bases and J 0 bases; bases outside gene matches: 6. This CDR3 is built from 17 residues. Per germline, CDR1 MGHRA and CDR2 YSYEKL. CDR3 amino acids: CASSQMGQAYSNQPQHF. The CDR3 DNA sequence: TGCGCCAGCAGCCAAATGGGACAGGCATATAGCAATCAGCCCCAGCATTTT.

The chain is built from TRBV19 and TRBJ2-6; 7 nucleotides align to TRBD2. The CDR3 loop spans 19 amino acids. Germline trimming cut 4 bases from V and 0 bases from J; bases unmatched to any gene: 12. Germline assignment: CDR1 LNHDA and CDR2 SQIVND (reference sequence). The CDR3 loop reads CASSSIGGTGYSGANVLTF. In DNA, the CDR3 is TGTGCCAGTAGTAGCATCGGGGGGACGGGATACTCTGGGGCCAACGTCCTGACTTTC.

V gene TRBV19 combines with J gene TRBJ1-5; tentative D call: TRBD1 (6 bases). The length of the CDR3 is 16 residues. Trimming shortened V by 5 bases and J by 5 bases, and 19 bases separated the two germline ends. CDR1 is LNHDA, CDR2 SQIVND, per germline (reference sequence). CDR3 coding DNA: TGTGCCAGTAGTCGATCGCAGGGGTTGGGTTATCAGCCCCAGCATTTT. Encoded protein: CASSRSQGLGYQPQHF.

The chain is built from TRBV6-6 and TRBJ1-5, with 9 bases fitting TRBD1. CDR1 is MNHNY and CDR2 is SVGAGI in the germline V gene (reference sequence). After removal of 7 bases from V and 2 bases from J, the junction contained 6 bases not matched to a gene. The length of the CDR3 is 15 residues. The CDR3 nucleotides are TGTGCCAGCACCCACAGGGGGCTAGGCAATCAGCCCCAGCATTTT. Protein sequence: CASTHRGLGNQPQHF.

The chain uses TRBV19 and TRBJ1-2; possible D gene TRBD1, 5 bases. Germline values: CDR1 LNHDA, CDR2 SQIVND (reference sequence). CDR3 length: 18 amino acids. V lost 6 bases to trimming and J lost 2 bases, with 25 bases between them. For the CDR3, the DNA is TGTGCCAGTAGGCCACAGGATTGGCCTTTTCTCGGGAACTATGGCTACACCTTC. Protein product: CASRPQDWPFLGNYGYTF.

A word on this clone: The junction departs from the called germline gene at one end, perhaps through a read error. This chain's CDR3 is CASSLDLGQKNSQYF. The CDR3 coding sequence is TGCGCCAGCAGCTTGGATCTGGGACAGAAAAACAGTCAGTACTTC. J is TRBJ2-4 and V is TRBV5-1; TRBD1 matches 7 bases. The CDR3 runs to 15 residues. Per germline, CDR1 SGHRS and CDR2 YFSETQ.

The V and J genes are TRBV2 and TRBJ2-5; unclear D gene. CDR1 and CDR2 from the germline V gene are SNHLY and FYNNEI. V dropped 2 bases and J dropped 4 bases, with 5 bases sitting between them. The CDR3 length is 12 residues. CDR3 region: CASSEISETQYF. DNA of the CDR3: TGTGCCAGCAGTGAAATATCAGAGACCCAGTACTTC.

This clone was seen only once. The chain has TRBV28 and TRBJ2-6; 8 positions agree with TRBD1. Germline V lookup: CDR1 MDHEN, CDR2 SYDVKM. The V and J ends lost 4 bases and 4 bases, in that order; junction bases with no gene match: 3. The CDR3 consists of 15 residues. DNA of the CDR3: TGTGCCAGCAGTTGGCAGGGGGCCGGGGCCAACGTCCTGACTTTC. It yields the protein CASSWQGAGANVLTF.

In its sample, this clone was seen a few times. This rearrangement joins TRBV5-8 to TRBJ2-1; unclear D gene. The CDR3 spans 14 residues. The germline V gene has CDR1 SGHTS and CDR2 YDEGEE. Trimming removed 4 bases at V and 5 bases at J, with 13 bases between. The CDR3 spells CASSLREVHNEQFF. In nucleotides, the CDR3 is TGTGCCAGCAGCCTCCGCGAGGTCCACAATGAGCAGTTCTTC.

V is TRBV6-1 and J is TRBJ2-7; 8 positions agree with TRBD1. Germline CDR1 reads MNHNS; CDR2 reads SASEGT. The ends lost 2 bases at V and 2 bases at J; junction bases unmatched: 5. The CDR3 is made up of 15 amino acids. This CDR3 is CASSETGGKAYEQYF. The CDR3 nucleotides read TGTGCCAGCAGTGAAACAGGGGGAAAGGCCTACGAGCAGTACTTC.

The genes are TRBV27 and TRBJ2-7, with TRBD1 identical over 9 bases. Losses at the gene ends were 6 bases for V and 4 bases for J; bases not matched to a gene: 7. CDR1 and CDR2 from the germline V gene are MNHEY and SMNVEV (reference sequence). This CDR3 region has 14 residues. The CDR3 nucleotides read TGTGCCAGCAGGGAACAGGGGGCCGCTTACGAGCAGTACTTC. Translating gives CASREQGAAYEQYF.

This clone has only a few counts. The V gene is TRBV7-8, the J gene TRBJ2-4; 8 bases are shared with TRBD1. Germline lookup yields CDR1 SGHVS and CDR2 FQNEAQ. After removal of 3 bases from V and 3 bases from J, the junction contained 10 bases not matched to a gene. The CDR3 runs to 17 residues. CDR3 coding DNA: TGTGCCAGCAGCTTGGCAGGACAGGGTAGGGACAAAAACATTCAGTACTTC. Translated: CASSLAGQGRDKNIQYF.

CDR3 residues: CASSFGLAGGPGQFF. CDR3 sequence (DNA): TGTGCCAGTAGTTTTGGACTAGCGGGAGGGCCAGGGCAGTTCTTC. The V gene is TRBV19, the J gene TRBJ2-1; 15 positions match TRBD2. J was trimmed by 12 bases and V by 5 bases; bases with no gene match: 8. The CDR3 runs to 15 residues. Looked up from germline, CDR1 is LNHDA and CDR2 is SQIVND (reference sequence).

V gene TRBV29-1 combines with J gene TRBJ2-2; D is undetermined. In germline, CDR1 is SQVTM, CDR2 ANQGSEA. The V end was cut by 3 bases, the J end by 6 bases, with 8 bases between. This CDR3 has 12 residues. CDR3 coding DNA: TGCAGCGTTGAGCAAGCTTCCGGGGAGCTGTTTTTT. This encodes CSVEQASGELFF.

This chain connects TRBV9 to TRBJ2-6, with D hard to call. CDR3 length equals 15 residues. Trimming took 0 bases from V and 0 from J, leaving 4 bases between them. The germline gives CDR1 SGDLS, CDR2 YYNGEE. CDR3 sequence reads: CASSVGSSGANVLTF. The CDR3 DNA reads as TGTGCCAGCAGCGTAGGCAGCTCTGGGGCCAACGTCCTGACTTTC.

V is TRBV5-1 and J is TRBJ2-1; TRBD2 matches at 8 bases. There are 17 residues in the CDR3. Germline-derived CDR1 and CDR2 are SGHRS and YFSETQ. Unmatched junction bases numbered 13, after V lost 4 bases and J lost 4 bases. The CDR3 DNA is TGCGCCAGCAGCCCCGACACTAGCGGAGGACCTTACAATGAGCAGTTCTTC. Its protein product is CASSPDTSGGPYNEQFF.

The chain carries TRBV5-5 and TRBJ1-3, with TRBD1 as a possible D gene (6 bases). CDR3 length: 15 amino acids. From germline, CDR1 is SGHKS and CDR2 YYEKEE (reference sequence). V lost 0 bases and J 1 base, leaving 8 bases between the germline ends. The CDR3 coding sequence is TGTGCCAGCAGCTTGGACAGGGTTTCTGGAAACACCATATATTTT. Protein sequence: CASSLDRVSGNTIYF.

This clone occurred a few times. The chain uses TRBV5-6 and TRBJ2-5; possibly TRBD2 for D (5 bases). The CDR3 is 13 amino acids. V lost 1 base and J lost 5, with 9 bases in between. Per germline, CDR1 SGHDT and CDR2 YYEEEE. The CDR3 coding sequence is TGTGCCAGCAGCTTGCGCGCGGGTGAGACCCAGTACTTC. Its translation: CASSLRAGETQYF. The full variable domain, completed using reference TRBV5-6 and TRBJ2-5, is DAGVTQSPTHLIKTRGQQVTLRCSPKSGHDTVSWYQQALGQGPQFIFQYYEEEERQRGNFPDRFSGHQFPNYSSELNVNALLLGDSALYLCASSLRAGETQYFGPGTRLLVL.

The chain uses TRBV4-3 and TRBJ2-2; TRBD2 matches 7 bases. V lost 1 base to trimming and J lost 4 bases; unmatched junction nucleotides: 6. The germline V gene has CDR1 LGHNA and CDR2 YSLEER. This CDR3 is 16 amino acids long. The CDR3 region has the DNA TGCGCCAGCAGCCAAGTTCGGGGGGTCCCCACCGGGGAGCTGTTTTTT. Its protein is CASSQVRGVPTGELFF.

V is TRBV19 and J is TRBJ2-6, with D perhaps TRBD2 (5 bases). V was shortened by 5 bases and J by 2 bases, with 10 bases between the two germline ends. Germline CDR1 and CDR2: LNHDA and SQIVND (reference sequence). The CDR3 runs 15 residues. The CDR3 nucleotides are TGTGCCAGTAGTGTGGGGAGTACTGGGGCCAACGTCCTGACTTTC. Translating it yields CASSVGSTGANVLTF. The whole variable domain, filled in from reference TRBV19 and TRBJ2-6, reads DGGITQSPKYLFRKEGQNVTLSCEQNLNHDAMYWYRQDPGQGLRLIYYSQIVNDFQKGDIAEGYSVSREKKESFPLTVTSAQKNPTAFYLCASSVGSTGANVLTFGAGSRLTVL.

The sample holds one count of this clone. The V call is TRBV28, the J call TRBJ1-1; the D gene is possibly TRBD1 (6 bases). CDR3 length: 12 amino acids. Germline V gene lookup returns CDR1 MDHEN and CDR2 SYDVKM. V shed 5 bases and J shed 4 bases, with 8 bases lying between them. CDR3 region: CASSQGTTEAFF. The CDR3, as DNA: TGTGCCAGCAGTCAGGGGACCACTGAAGCTTTCTTT.

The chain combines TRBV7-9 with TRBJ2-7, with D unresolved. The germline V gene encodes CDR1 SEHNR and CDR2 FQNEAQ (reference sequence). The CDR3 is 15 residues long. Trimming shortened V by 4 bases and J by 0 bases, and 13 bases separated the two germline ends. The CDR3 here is CASSSRGRSSYEQYF. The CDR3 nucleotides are TGTGCCAGCAGCTCTCGAGGTCGATCCTCCTACGAGCAGTACTTC.

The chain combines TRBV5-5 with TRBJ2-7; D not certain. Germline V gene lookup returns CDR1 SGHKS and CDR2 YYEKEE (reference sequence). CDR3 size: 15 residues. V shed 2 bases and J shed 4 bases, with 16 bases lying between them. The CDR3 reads CASSFVAAVPYEQYF. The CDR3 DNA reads TGTGCCAGCAGCTTCGTCGCGGCAGTGCCGTACGAGCAGTACTTC.

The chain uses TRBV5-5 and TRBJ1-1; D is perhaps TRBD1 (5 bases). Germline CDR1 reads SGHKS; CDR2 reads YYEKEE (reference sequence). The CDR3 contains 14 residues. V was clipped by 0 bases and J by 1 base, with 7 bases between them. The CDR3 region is CASSLGRENTEAFF. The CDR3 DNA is TGTGCCAGCAGCTTGGGCAGGGAGAACACTGAAGCTTTCTTT.

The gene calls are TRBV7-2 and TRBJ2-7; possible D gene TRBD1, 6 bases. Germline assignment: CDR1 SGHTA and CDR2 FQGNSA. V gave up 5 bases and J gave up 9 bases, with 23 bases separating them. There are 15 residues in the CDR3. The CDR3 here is CASSPTAGEYVWQYF. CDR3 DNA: TGTGCCAGCAGCCCCACCGCAGGGGAGTACGTATGGCAGTACTTC. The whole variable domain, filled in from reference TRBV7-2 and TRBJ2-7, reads GAGVSQSPSNKVTEKGKDVELRCDPISGHTALYWYRQSLGQGLEFLIYFQGNSAPDKSGLPSDRFSAERTGGSVSTLTIQRTQQEDSAVYLCASSPTAGEYVWQYFGPGTRLTVT.

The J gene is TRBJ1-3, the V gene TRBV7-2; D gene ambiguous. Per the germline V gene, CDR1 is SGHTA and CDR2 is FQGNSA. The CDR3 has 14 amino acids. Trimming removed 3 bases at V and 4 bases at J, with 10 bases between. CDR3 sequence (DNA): TGTGCCAGCAGCTTGCCTAGTGGGGGAAACACCATATATTTT. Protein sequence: CASSLPSGGNTIYF.

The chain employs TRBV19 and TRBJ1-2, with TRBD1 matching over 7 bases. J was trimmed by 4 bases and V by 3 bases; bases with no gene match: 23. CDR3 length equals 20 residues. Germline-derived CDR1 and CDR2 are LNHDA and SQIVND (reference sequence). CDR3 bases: TGTGCCAGTAGTATCTTATCTTCTCTGAAAGGCACGGGACAGCGCTATGGCTACACCTTC. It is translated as CASSILSSLKGTGQRYGYTF.

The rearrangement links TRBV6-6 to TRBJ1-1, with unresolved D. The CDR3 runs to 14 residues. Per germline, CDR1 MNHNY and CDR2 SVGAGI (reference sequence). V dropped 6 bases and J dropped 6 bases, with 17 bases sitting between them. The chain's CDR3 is CASRLRGPGAEAFF. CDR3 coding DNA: TGTGCCAGCAGATTACGCGGGCCCGGCGCTGAAGCTTTCTTT.

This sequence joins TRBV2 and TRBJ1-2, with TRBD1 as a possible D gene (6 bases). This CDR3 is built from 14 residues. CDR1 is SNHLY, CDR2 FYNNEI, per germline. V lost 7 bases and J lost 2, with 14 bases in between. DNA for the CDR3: TGTGCCAGCAAGGCAGGGGAGTGGAACTATGGCTACACCTTC. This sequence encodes CASKAGEWNYGYTF.

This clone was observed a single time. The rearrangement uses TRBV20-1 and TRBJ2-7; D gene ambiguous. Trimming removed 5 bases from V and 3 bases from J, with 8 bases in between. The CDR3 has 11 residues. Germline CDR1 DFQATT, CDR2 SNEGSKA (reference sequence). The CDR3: CSAPVNYEQYF. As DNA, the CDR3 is TGCAGTGCTCCTGTAAACTACGAGCAGTACTTC.

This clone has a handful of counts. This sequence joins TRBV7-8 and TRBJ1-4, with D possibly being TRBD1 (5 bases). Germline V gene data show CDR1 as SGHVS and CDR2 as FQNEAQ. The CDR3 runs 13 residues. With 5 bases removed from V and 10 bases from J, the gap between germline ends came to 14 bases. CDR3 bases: TGTGCCAGCAGCGAACTTAAAACAGGAAAACTGTTTTTT. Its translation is CASSELKTGKLFF.

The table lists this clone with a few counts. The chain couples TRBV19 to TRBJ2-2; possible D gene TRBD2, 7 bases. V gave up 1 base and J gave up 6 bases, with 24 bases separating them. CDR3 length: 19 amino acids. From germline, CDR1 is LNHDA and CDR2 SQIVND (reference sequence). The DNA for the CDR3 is TGTGCCAGTAGTATAGCCTACAAAGGGGGGGGTCCGCCGCCCGGGGAGCTGTTTTTT. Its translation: CASSIAYKGGGPPPGELFF.